This T cell receptor (beta chain) was profiled in a study of cytomegalovirus exposure and HLA in healthy donors (dated by TCRdb to the late 2010s). Regarding the complete study: An earlier analysis of under 600 of the donors reported roughly 300 Gb of sequence data and some 120 million unique TCR beta sequences from about 179 million T cells. An early release that covered around 590 HLA-typed donors contained around 300 gigabases of sequencing data and some 87 million unique TCR sequences. The genetic ancestry cluster associated with self-reported Caucasian donors included roughly 84% of the roughly 390 genotyped donors. The study aimed to test whether cataloging public T cell receptors could reveal signatures of past pathogen exposure. Using immunosequencing, the study profiled T cell repertoires from about 620 subjects and related those repertoires to cytomegalovirus serostatus. In addition to the first cohort of approximately 670 subjects, a separate validation cohort of over 90 different subjects was used. The study combined high-throughput TCR immunosequencing, statistical association of individual TCRs with disease status, and machine learning to predict cytomegalovirus infection status. To study patterns of TCR occurrence, a later analysis re-analyzed previously published TCR beta repertoires from just over 650 donors and added high-resolution HLA genotyping. Rather than using new phenotypic data, the later analysis identified candidate immune exposures from TCR beta sequences and from how often those sequences occurred across donors. In an earlier analysis of 500 to 650 of the donors, high-throughput TCR beta sequencing was used to judge whether each TCR beta V gene segment behaved as functional or pseudogenic. Donor age, sex, ethnicity and CMV serostatus were collected together with the repertoire data. A later genetic analysis used genome-wide SNP genotypes for about 55% of the 666 donors, treating that subset as a discovery cohort. Every repertoire in the discovery cohort had been generated on one and the same sequencing platform. Class I and class II HLA loci were covered by the typing at four-digit resolution. The number of donors typed differed by locus, with roughly 620-640 for A, B, C, DRB1 and DQB1, over 500 for DQA1, over 600 for DPA1, and around 450 for DPB1. Four to six DR-DQ haplotypes were handled as single units for association and clustering, since linkage in the cohort was strong. Across some 400 genotyped donors of the cohort, an average of about 240,000 unique TCR beta nucleotide sequences per donor were sequenced, and roughly 17% of those sequences were non-productive. The paper's findings and limits, for the study overall: In this cohort, only TCR beta chains were sequenced, and detectable features were limited by the absence of alpha or paired-chain data. When HLA alleles, especially DR and DQ, strongly co-occurred, attributing TCR associations to individual alleles was difficult. In vitro tests confirmed that three of the cytomegalovirus-associated TCR beta chains recognize cytomegalovirus antigens. Most CMV-associated TCR beta chains appeared to be HLA-restricted in a later analysis, and the HLA associations seemed to be driven largely by CMV exposure. Because some donors lacked HLA typing at each locus, the association tests relied only on the typed subset. Sequencing depth was assumed to be roughly uniform across donors in the presence/absence analyses, though that assumption may not hold. For the cohort, immune exposure information was limited to CMV serostatus. Most TCR sequences were seen in very few donors, while some public TCRs were found in many individuals. A later analysis associated about 18,000 TCR beta sequences with specific HLA alleles at a false discovery rate of 0.05. An earlier analysis of approximately 600 of the donors showed that most TCR beta V segments appeared in productive rearrangements either about 90% or about 30% of the time, which broadly matched IMGT annotations. The earlier analysis of almost 600 of the donors excluded roughly 17 rarely observed V segments, including chromosome 9 orphons, because counts were too low. In a later analysis, HLA-associated TCR beta chains showed more clonal expansion and lower generation probabilities than non-associated chains that were equally common. In a later genetic analysis, fewer N-insertions in productive TCRs were reported among donors in an Asian-associated ancestry cluster than the roughly 700-donor mean. According to a later analysis, TCR association rates differed among HLA loci, with DRB1 alleles showing the most associated TCRs and HLA-C alleles showing the fewest. Some IMGT-functional V segments, including TRBV6-2 and TRBV6-3, could not be distinguished by the 87-base-pair reads and were therefore excluded. Correlated functional status among segregating V segments might be attributable to linkage disequilibrium, but an unknown experimental factor could not be ruled out. The authors suggested that the approach could potentially be extended to other disease states and immunological phenotypes. In the study, around 150 TCR beta chains were listed as associated with cytomegalovirus. A cluster of highly shared sequence variants was judged likely to represent a technical artifact of the sequencing pipeline. A further reported finding was that TCR beta sequences accurately predicted the HLA-A and HLA-B alleles for most subjects in the first cohort. An association between a missense DCLRE1C variant and V-gene and J-gene trimming of TCR beta chains was found in a later genetic analysis and replicated in an independent cohort. In a later analysis, several top co-occurrence clusters were reported to appear linked to parvovirus B19, influenza, CMV and Epstein-Barr virus. Cytomegalovirus status was reported to be diagnosed by the classifier with high specificity and sensitivity in both the original and validation cohorts.

At the junction V is shortened by 3 bases and J by 1 base, with 15 bases in between. The germline V gene provides CDR1 ENHRY and CDR2 SYGVKD. Its CDR3 holds 16 amino acids, cysteine through phenylalanine. The read is trimmed to its CDR3 DNA, 48 bases read in frame from base 1. This clone was detected only once. Its cognate antigen has yet to be identified. Qualities for individual bases were not recorded, and no much larger clone is one base off. Library prep was done by the immunoSEQ multiplex PCR assay. The multiplex PCR relied on a mix of 60 forward primers for TCR Vbeta segments and 13 reverse primers for TCR Jbeta segments. The CDR3 region of rearranged TCR beta genes was amplified from genomic DNA by a multiplex PCR assay. The Illumina HiSeq System was used to sequence the amplified TCR beta libraries as 87-base-pair reads. The published analysis was carried out like this. A later analysis counted tens of millions of unique TCR beta chains across the 550 to 700 repertoires, and 10 million to 12 million of these chains were shared by at least two donors. To remove PCR and sequencing errors, raw reads were error-corrected and collapsed into unique sequences using a nearest-neighbor algorithm that merged closely related sequences. To assign V, D and J gene segments, CDR3 sequences were aligned to IMGT reference sequences. Each retained sequence needed at least a six-nucleotide match to both a V gene segment and a J gene segment. A rearrangement counted as productive if the CDR3 had no stop codons and remained in frame with V and J, and every other rearrangement counted as non-productive. CDR3 was defined by IMGT convention, running from the second conserved V-encoded cysteine to the conserved J-encoded phenylalanine. Sequences without an unambiguous match to a single V gene segment were excluded from the earlier analysis of 587 of the donors. An earlier analysis of 550 to 650 of the donors classified V segments as functional when productive rearrangements were above 56.7% and as segregating when the standard deviation between donors was above 5%. To diagnose cytomegalovirus status from the catalog of TCR beta chain sequences, a statistical classification framework was built. A later analysis assigned V and J genes by comparing TCR nucleotide sequences with IMGT/GENE-DB human TR gene sequences. In a later analysis, CDR3 sequences and most-parsimonious VDJ recombination scenarios were assigned using the TCRdist pipeline. A later analysis defined each TCR beta chain by its CDR3 amino acid sequence plus V-gene family, and excluded reads lacking a unique V-gene family. To address suspected cross-contamination and a sequencing artifact, a later analysis removed some 620 highly shared, low-generation-probability nucleotide sequences. In a later analysis, a clonal expansion index for each public chain was calculated from normalized within-repertoire ranks of inferred template counts. In a later analysis, generation probabilities were computed using a VDJ recombination model fitted to out-of-frame rearrangements, and the results were checked against IGoR. In a later analysis, hypergeometric tests were used to score TCR-TCR, TCR-HLA and TCR-CMV co-occurrence, with a repertoire-size bias correction applied to TCR pairs. False discovery rates were estimated in a later analysis by permuting HLA or CMV assignments 20 times. In a later analysis, co-occurring TCRs were grouped with DBSCAN, and TCRdist sequence similarity was added when clustering was performed within HLA-allele-positive subsets. Co-occurrence clustering excluded repertoires with fewer than 30,000 or more than 120,000 public chains, plus five with anomalous nucleotide sharing. What TCRdb holds here is the immuneACCESS table cut down to in-frame rearrangements. Part of the clones is not present; checked against another copy, under half of the missing clones reflect an unresolved V gene, and the others are unexplained. That table furnishes V, J and clone size, whereas the DNA furnished D and trimming. This sample is represented by around 140,000 clones; 70% to 80% of them were singletons. The top ten clonotypes cover about 1.8% of the sample.

In total, approximately 700 healthy bone marrow donors made up the cohort. Cohort members were all nominally healthy when sampled, although unrecorded immune exposures were likely present. The donor tested CMV seropositive and was one of the 289 seropositive cohort members. Each donor provided a peripheral blood sample, and peripheral blood mononuclear cells were used for TCR beta sequencing. The Qiagen DNeasy Blood Extraction Kit was used to extract genomic DNA from the blood cell samples. The sample taken for sequencing was PBMCs. Recombination linked TRBV10-3 to TRBJ1-2, with the D gene uncertain. The source is a female donor in good health and CMV-seropositive. The nucleotides are TGTGCCATCAGTGATCCCCGAACCCGAGGTAACTATGGCTACACCTTC. This sequence encodes CAISDPRTRGNYGYTF.